These T cell receptor beta chains were read from a single sample in a study of blood T cells in healthy people across ages. TCRdb independently ran MiXCR on the 5' RACE reads; one entry per CDR3 protein. The sample shows 800,000 to 1,300,000 distinct CDR3 sequences, 20% to 25% of them seen only once. This sample also appeared in a second study, on T cells of mothers and their children.

The specimen was blood. The receptors were gathered from a girl aged 2-9 years in good health. Both conserved end residues are part of each CDR3. The order of the fields is CDR3 DNA, CDR3 protein, D gene, J gene, clone size, V gene. D genes are given only for firm matches. Not every row has a clone size; where given, it reads once, few, many or a size class.

TGTGCCAGCAGCTCCGCGGATCTCCCATACGAGCAGTACTTC | CASSSADLPYEQYF | NA | TRBJ2-7 | few | TRBV11-3
TGTGCCAGCAGTACCGGGACTACCTACAATGAGCAGTTCTTC | CASSTGTTYNEQFF | TRBD2 | TRBJ2-1 | NA | TRBV12-3/TRBV12-4
TGTGCCAGCAGCTCGCCGATTGAGACTAGCGAGGGATCCTACGAGCAGTGCTTC | CASSSPIETSEGSYEQCF | TRBD2 | TRBJ2-7 | NA | TRBV7-9
TGTGCCAGCAGTCACCGGGACAGGGGCGAGCAGTACTTC | CASSHRDRGEQYF | TRBD1 | TRBJ2-7 | few | TRBV12-3/TRBV12-4
TGTGCCAGCAGTTCCCTGCTGACTAGCAGATGGGCTTTCTTT | CASSSLLTSRWAFF | NA | TRBJ1-1 | NA | TRBV12-3/TRBV12-4
TGTGCCAGTAGTATAAAATTTTTCAATGAGCAGTTCTTC | CASSIKFFNEQFF | NA | TRBJ2-1 | NA | TRBV19
TGCAGCGTTCCCTCGCAGGGGGCGGTAGACGAGCAGTACTTC | CSVPSQGAVDEQYF | TRBD1 | TRBJ2-7 | few | TRBV29-1
TGTGCCAGCAGTATAGTCAGCTCTCAATCCCAGGGGGAGTACTTC | CASSIVSSQSQGEYF | TRBD1 | TRBJ2-7 | NA | TRBV6-1
TGCAGCGTCACGACAGGGAATGGCTACACCTTC | CSVTTGNGYTF | TRBD1 | TRBJ1-2 | few | TRBV29-1
TGTGCCAGCAGTTTTCGGGCGGCTAGCACAGATACGCAGTATTTT | CASSFRAASTDTQYF | NA | TRBJ2-3 | few | TRBV27
TGTGCCAGCAGCTTGATCGGGCGTGACAATGAGCAGTTCTTC | CASSLIGRDNEQFF | NA | TRBJ2-1 | few | TRBV7-3
TGTGCCAGTGCCTTAAGGCCGGGAACCACCTACGAGCAGTACTTC | CASALRPGTTYEQYF | NA | TRBJ2-7 | NA | TRBV19
TGTGCCAGCAGCTTAGGAGGACAGGGCCAGCATTTT | CASSLGGQGQHF | TRBD1 | TRBJ1-5 | few | TRBV7-9
TGTGCCAGCAGCTTAGTTGGGGGCTGGTCCTACGAGCAGTACTTC | CASSLVGGWSYEQYF | NA | TRBJ2-7 | few | TRBV11-2
TGCAGTGCTAGTCAATATAGCGGGAGCTCCTACAATGAGCAGTTCTTC | CSASQYSGSSYNEQFF | TRBD2 | TRBJ2-1 | NA | TRBV20-1
TGCAGCGTTGGCCAGCGAGTCAATGAGCAGTTCTTC | CSVGQRVNEQFF | NA | TRBJ2-1 | NA | TRBV29-1
TGCGCCAGCAGCCCCGACAGGGTCGGGACCGGGGAGCTGTTTTTT | CASSPDRVGTGELFF | TRBD1 | TRBJ2-2 | few | TRBV5-1
TGTGCCAGCAGTCTCCCGCGGGCAAATCAGCCCCAGCATTTT | CASSLPRANQPQHF | NA | TRBJ1-5 | NA | TRBV28